This T cell receptor (beta chain) is drawn from a study of monozygotic twins with inflammatory bowel disease. This CDR3 is built from 13 residues. The germline V gene has CDR1 DFQATT and CDR2 SNEGSKA (reference sequence). Two nested PCRs, about 17 and 10 cycles, amplified TCRalpha and TCRbeta cDNA. TCRdb reprocessed the 5' RACE reads and reports one entry per CDR3 protein, with no DNA. Seen in this sample are some 160,000 distinct CDR3 sequences; the ten most common clones hold approximately 7%. The sequence came from a human donor with ulcerative colitis or Crohn's disease, or a healthy co-twin of an affected twin (not recorded which). The J gene is TRBJ2-5, the V gene TRBV20-1. Sequenced input: blood. CDR3 region: CSARTPPQETQYF.